This T cell receptor beta chain was identified in a study of molecular identifiers for immune sequencing clone quantification (dated by TCRdb to 2017 to 2018). A note on the overall study: In a replicate experiment, RNA from about 19,000 or 110,000 naive CD8 T cells was split into five aliquots, four of which were sequenced. CD8 T cells were used in a methods study to benchmark molecular-identifier clustering-based TCR repertoire sequencing (MIDCIRS) and TCR RNA copy counting.

Naive CD8 T cell libraries were made from approximately 20,000 to 1,000,000 sorted cells using 10%, 30% or 50% of purified RNA. On a BD FACSAria II, naive CD8 T cells were FACS-sorted as CD8+CD4-CCR7+CD45RA+ and collected into RLT Plus buffer. Roughly ten TCR copies' worth of Jurkat RNA were spiked into about 19,000-1,000,000 naive CD8 T cell samples to test detection sensitivity. CD8 T cells were enriched with RosetteSep CD8+ T Cell Enrichment Cocktail and Ficoll-Paque, followed by ACK red cell lysis. Preparation of the library involved PCR. Data came from a NextSeq 500. Bulk TCR libraries were generated as previously described, with the TCR primers listed in Table S5 used. Purification of total RNA was performed with the Qiagen AllPrep DNA/RNA kit. Before analysis, reads from multiple sequencing runs of one library were combined. From the authors' description of their analysis: Reads were retained only if their TCR constant sequence matched exactly, and those retained reads were trimmed to 150 nt and grouped according to their 12-nt molecular barcodes. Reads in each barcode group were sub-clustered using a 15% Levenshtein threshold, and a quality-weighted consensus sequence was built for each RNA molecule. Non-functional sequences were removed, as were lower-count sequences one edit away from another. Barcode sub-clusters with fewer than 20% of the maximum read count were removed, based on fitting two negative binomial distributions. TCRdb handled the public reads itself, with Q25 trimming in fastp and clone calling in MiXCR, and kept productive beta chains. Every CDR3 protein is listed once, alongside the most common genes and DNA of its rows. In this record, the V and J calls reflect TCRdb's handling and not the investigators' own analysis. The sample table lists around 470,000 distinct CDR3 sequences, under 30% of them with a count of one. The leading ten clones occupy under 0.8% of the sample.

CDR1 LGHNA and CDR2 YSLEER are derived from the germline V gene. The CDR3 runs 15 amino acids, cysteine and phenylalanine included. Just CDR3 DNA is preserved here, 45 bases in frame from base 1. V is pared back by 4 bases and J by 0 bases, with 10 bases lying between the germline termini. This clonotype was detected many times. Its antigen is still unknown. Base quality data are lacking; no much larger clone is found one base away. The study at large found these results: When barcode sub-clustering was not used, chimeric consensus sequences inflated TCR diversity, with chimeras reaching as high as 47%. A single cell's worth of spiked-in Jurkat TCR RNA was reported detectable even among about 1.1 million naive CD8 T cells. Clones above 20 RNA copies held over 97% of molecules in CMV-specific effector cells but under 1% in naive cells. About 3.1 recovered TCR RNA copies per cell were obtained by modeling, versus roughly 9.1 by digital PCR, implying a capture efficiency of 30% to 35%. The naive libraries included spiked-in Jurkat TCR RNA (about ten copies' worth), and this RNA is not part of the donor repertoire. Highly expanded clone sizes could be underestimated because identical TCR molecules may share a barcode.

This TCR derives from a human donor in good health. Some libraries in this study had Jurkat cell RNA spiked in. Sequenced sample: naive CD8+ T cells from blood, with Jurkat cell RNA spiked in. Explained via the paper, the cell subset or site label denotes: FACS-sorted CD8+CD4-CCR7+CD45RA+ naive T cells. Rearrangement joined TRBV4-3 to TRBJ2-1; the D match is possibly TRBD1 or TRBD2, with 5 bases aligned in each. The nucleotide sequence is given as TGCGCCAGCAGCCCGGGGCGGAGCTCCTACAATGAGCAGTTCTTC. This yields the protein CASSPGRSSYNEQFF.